This is a list of T cell receptor beta chains from one sample in a study of blood T cell repertoires in COVID-19. Produced via immunoSEQ multiplex PCR; TCRdb's table is partial and in-frame only. The table records about 180,000 clones, roughly 84% of them present only once. Sequenced material: peripheral blood. The source is a woman over 75 with active or convalescent COVID-19. The CDR3 runs from the conserved cysteine through the conserved F or W. Each record gives: J gene, D gene, V gene, clone size, CDR3 protein, CDR3 DNA. D genes are given only for firm matches. Rows may omit the clone size; those that give it use once, few, many or a size class.

TRBJ1-3	NA	TRBV6-1	NA	CASSELGHSANTIYF	TGTGCCAGCAGTGAGCTGGGACACTCCGCAAACACCATATATTTT
TRBJ1-1	NA	TRBV14	NA	CASSQFSHTEAFF	TGTGCCAGCAGCCAATTTAGCCACACTGAAGCTTTCTTT
TRBJ1-6	NA	TRBV6-1	NA	CASSEVKEVTYNSPLHF	TGTGCCAGCAGTGAAGTTAAGGAGGTCACCTATAATTCACCCCTCCACTTT
TRBJ1-2	TRBD1	TRBV5-1	NA	CASSLGTGGGYTF	TGCGCCAGCAGCCTAGGGACAGGGGGAGGCTACACCTTC
TRBJ1-3	NA	TRBV7-2	NA	CASSEGQGNTIYF	TGTGCCAGCAGCGAGGGTCAGGGAAACACCATATATTTT
TRBJ2-4	TRBD1	TRBV30	NA	CAWSPTGAWAIQYF	TGTGCCTGGAGTCCGACAGGGGCGTGGGCCATTCAGTACTTC
TRBJ2-2	NA	TRBV19	NA	CASSMAGTGELFF	TGTGCCAGTAGTATGGCCGGGACCGGGGAGCTGTTTTTT
TRBJ2-6	NA	TRBV25-1	NA	CASSTQGTGANVLTF	TGTGCCAGCAGTACCCAGGGGACTGGGGCCAACGTCCTGACTTTC
TRBJ1-2	TRBD1	TRBV5-1	NA	CASSLVQGALYGYTF	TGCGCCAGCAGCTTGGTCCAGGGGGCCCTCTATGGCTACACCTTC
TRBJ1-1	NA	TRBV5-6	NA	CASSLAGRRTEAFF	TGTGCCAGCAGCTTGGCAGGGAGGCGAACTGAAGCTTTCTTT
TRBJ1-5	NA	TRBV19	NA	CASSIDWRVSQHF	TGTGCCAGTAGTATAGATTGGAGAGTGTCCCAGCATTTT
TRBJ1-4	TRBD1	TRBV5-1	NA	CASSPGTGSFEKLFF	TGCGCCAGCAGCCCTGGGACAGGGTCATTTGAAAAACTGTTTTTT
TRBJ1-3	NA	TRBV5-4	NA	CASSLHGSGGNTIYF	TGTGCCAGCAGCTTGCACGGTTCAGGTGGAAACACCATATATTTT
TRBJ2-7	TRBD2	TRBV19	few	CASSMGLAVYEQYF	TGTGCCAGTAGTATGGGACTAGCGGTCTACGAGCAGTACTTC
TRBJ1-3	TRBD1	TRBV27	once	CASSLSAGGKSTIYF	TGTGCCAGCAGTTTATCGGCAGGGGGCAAGAGCACCATATATTTT
TRBJ2-5	TRBD2	TRBV3-1/TRBV3-2	NA	CASSRTSGYQETQYF	TGTGCCAGCAGCCGGACTAGCGGATATCAAGAGACCCAGTACTTC
TRBJ1-5	NA	TRBV3-1/TRBV3-2	NA	CASSQDRVQPQHF	TGTGCCAGCAGCCAAGACCGCGTGCAGCCCCAGCATTTT